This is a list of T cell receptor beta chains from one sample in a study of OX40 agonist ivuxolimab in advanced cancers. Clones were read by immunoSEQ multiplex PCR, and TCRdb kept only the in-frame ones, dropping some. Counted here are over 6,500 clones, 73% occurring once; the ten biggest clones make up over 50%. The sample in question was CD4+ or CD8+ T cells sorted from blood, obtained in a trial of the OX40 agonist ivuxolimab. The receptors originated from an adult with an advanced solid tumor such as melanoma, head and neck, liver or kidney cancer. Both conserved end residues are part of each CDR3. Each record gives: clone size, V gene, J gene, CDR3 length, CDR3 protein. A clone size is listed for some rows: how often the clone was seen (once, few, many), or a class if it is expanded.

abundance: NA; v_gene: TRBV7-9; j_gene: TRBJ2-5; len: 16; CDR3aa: CASSSLEGRVRETQYF
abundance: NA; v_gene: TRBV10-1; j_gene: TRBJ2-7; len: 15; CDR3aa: CASSSLGQGLIEQYF
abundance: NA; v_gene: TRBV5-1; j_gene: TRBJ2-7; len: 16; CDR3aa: CASSLPAGLAGNEQYF
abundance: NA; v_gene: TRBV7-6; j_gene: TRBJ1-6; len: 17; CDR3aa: CASSLTTESSYNSPLHF
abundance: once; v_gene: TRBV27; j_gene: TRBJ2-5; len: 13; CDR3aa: CASSLGGGETQYF
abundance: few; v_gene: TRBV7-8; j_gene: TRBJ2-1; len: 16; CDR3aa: CASSFAGTSGSFEQFF
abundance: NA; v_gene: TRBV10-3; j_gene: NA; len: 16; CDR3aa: CAISDPGTSAAYEQYF
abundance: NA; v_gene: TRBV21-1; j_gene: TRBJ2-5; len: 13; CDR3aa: CASQRMTRETQYF
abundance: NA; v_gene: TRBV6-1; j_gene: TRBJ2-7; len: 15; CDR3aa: CASSLAGLSSYEQYF
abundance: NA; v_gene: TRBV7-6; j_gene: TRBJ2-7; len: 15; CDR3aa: CASSLLASGSYEQYF
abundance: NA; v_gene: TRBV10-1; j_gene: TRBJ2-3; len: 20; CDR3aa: CASSGGTSGGILTSTDTQYF
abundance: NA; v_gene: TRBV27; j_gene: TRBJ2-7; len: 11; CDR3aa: CASMRNYEQYF
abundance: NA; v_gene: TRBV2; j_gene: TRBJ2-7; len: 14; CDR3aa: CASSEPGTVYEQYF
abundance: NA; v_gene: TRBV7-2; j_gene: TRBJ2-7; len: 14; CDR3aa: CASSLTAGAYEQYF
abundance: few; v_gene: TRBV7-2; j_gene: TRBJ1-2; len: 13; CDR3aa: CASSSSVNYGYTF
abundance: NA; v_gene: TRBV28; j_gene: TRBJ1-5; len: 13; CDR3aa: CASRGQGDQPQHF
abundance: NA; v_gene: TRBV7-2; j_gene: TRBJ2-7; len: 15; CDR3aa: CASSQDFRGTYEQYF
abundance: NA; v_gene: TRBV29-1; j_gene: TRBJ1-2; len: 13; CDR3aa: CSVETGANYGYTF
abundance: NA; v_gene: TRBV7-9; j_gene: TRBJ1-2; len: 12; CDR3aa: CASSLGGGGYTF
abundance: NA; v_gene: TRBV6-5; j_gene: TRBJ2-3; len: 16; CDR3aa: CASSYSDLSSTDTQYF
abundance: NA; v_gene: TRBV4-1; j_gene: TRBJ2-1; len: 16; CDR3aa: CASSQRWEGLENEQFF
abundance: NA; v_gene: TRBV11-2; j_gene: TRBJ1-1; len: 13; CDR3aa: CASSLWGNTEAFF
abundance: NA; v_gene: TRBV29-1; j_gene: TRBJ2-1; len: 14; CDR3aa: CSVEEGAGLSEQFF
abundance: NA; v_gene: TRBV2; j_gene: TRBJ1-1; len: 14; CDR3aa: CASSATELNTEAFF
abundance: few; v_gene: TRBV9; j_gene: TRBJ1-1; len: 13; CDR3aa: CASSVEGAREAFF
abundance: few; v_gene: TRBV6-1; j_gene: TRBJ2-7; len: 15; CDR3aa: CASSEEKREGDEQYF
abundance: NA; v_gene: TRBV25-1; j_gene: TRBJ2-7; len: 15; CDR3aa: CASSESGLPTYEQYF
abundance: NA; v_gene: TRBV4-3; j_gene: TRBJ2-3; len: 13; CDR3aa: CASSQGPTDTQYF
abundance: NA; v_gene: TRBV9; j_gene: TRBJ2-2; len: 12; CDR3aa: CASSVGTGELFF
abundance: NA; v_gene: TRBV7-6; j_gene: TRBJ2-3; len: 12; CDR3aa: CASSSLKDTQYF
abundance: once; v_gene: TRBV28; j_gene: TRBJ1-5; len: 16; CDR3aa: CASSYPGQGANQPQHF
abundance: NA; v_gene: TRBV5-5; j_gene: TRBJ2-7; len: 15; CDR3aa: CASSTGQGEVDEQYF
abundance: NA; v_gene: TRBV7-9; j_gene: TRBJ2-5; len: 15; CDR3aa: CASSEGLAEQETQYF
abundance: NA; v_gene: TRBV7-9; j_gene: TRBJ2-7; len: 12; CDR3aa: CASSLSTYEQYF
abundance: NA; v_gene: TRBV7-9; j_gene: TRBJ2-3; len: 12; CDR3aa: CASSLTADTQYF
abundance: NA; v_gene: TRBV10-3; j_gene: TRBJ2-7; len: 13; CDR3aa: CAIGQGGWYEQYF
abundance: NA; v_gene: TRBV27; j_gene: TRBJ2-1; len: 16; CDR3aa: CASSFTIAGVNNEQFF
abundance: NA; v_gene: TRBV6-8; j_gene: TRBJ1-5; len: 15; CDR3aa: CASSYSRTVNQPQHF
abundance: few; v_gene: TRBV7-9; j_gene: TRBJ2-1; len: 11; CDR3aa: CASSWNDEQFF
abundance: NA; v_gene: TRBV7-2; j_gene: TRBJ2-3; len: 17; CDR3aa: CASSLDGLAGVTDTQYF
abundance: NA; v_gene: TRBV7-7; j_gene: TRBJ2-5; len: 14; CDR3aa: CASSPTRGQETQYF
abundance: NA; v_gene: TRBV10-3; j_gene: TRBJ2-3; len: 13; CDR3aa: CAIGTSGRRTQYF
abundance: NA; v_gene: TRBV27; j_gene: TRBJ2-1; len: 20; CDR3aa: CASSLDGSGTSEYFYNEQFF
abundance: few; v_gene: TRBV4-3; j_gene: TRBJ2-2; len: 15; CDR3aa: CASSQDLSDTGELFF
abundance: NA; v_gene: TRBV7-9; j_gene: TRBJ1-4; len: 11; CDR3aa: CASSSDEKLFF
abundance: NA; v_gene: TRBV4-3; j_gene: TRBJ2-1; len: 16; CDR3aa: CASSHGWTSGKIEQFF
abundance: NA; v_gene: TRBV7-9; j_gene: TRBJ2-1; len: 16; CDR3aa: CASSLERLALSNEQFF
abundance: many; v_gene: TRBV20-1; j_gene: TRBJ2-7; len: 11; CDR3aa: CSATTGYEQYF
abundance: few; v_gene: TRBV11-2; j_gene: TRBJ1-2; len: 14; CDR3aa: CASSLQGTRYGYTF
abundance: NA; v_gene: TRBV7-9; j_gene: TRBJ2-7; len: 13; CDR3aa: CASSLDITGEQYF